In this sample, the clone carrying this TCR beta chain turned up once. The CDR3 sequence is 19 residues long. Germline loops: CDR1 SGHDN, CDR2 FVKESK. The V end lost 2 bases, the J end lost 3 bases, and 26 bases lay between the germline ends. This specimen belongs to a study of shared clonotypes between healthy human individuals. Naive CD8 populations comprised CD45RO-negative cells positively selected for CCR7, excluding terminally differentiated effector memory CD45RA+ cells. The data were produced by immunoSEQ multiplex PCR, yet TCRdb's version contains in-frame clones alone and is incomplete. Among 800,000 to 950,000 clones, 95% to 97% were seen once, and the ten largest hold around 0.21%.

J is TRBJ2-7 and V is TRBV14, with D maybe TRBD1 (6 bases). The specimen was naive CD8+ T cells sorted from blood. The sequence derives from a man younger than 40 in good health. The CDR3 DNA sequence: TGTGCCAGCAGCCAAAGTCCAAGCAGGGGCCGTTTCGCGGGCTACGAGCAGTACTTC. Translated: CASSQSPSRGRFAGYEQYF.